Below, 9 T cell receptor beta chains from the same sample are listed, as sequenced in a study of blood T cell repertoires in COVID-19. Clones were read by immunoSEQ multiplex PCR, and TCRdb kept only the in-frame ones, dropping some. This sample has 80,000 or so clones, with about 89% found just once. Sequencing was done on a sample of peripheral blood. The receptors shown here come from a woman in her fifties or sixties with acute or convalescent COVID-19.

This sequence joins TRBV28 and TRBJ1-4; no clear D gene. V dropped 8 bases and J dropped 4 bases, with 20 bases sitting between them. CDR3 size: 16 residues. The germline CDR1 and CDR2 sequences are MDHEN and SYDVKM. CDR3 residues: CASRLPVRGDNEKLFF. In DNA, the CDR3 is TGTGCCAGCCGCCTCCCCGTCCGGGGTGATAATGAAAAACTGTTTTTT.

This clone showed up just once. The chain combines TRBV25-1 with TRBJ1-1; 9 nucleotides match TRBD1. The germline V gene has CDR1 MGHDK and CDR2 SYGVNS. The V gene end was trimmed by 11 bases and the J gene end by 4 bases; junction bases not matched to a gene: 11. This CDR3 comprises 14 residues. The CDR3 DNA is TGTGCCCCCCCGGGACAGGGATCGGGCACTGAAGCTTTCTTT. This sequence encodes CAPPGQGSGTEAFF.

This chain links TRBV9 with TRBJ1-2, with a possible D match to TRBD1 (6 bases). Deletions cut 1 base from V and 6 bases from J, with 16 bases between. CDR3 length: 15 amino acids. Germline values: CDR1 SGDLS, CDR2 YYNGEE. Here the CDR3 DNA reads TGTGCCAGCAGCGTACTCTGGGGGGGGGCTGATGGCTACACCTTC. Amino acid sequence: CASSVLWGGADGYTF.

The CDR3 nucleotides read TGTGCCAGCAGCGCAAATCCGGGACAAACACTCTACAATGAGCAGTTCTTC. It translates to CASSANPGQTLYNEQFF. This rearrangement joins TRBV7-6 to TRBJ2-1; D perhaps matches TRBD1 (6 bases). Per germline, CDR1 SGHVS and CDR2 FNYEAQ. The CDR3 is 17 amino acids. V shed 5 bases and J shed 3 bases, with 20 bases lying between them.

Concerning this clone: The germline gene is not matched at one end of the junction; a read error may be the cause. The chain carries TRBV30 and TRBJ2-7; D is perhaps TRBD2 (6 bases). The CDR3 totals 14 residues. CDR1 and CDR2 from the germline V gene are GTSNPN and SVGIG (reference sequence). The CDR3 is CARRPGLRSYEQYF. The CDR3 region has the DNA TGTGCCCGGAGACCGGGACTCCGGTCCTACGAGCAGTACTTC.

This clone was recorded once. The CDR3 reads CASGESLGANEKLFF. In DNA, the CDR3 is TGTGCCAGCGGGGAGTCACTGGGAGCTAATGAAAAACTGTTTTTT. The chain uses TRBV2 and TRBJ1-4; no clear D. V dropped 8 bases and J dropped 3 bases, with 16 bases sitting between them. Germline CDR1 is SNHLY and CDR2 is FYNNEI. The length of the CDR3 is 15 residues.

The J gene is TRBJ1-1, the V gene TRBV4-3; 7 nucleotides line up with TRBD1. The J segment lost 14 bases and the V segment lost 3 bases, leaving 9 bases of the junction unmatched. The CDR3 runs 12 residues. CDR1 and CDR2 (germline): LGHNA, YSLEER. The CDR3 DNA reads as TGCGCCAGCAGCCATGAAAGGGGGCCTACCTTCTTT. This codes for CASSHERGPTFF.

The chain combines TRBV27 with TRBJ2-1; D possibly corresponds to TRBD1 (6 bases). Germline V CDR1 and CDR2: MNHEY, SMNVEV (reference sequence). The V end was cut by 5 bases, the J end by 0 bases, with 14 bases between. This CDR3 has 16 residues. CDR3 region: CASSTLDSSSYNEQFF. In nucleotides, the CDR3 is TGTGCCAGCAGTACCCTGGACAGTAGCTCCTACAATGAGCAGTTCTTC.

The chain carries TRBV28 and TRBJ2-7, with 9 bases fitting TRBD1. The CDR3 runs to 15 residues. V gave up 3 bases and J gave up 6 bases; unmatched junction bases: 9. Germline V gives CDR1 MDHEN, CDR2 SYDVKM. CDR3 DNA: TGTGCCAGCAGTTTCGTCCGGACAGGGGTGGCCGAGCAGTACTTC. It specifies CASSFVRTGVAEQYF.